These 25 T cell receptor beta chains came from one sample sequenced in a study of shared clonotypes between healthy human individuals. Selected positively for CCR7 and CD45RO-negative, naive CD8 cells excluded terminally differentiated effector memory CD45RA+ cells. Produced via immunoSEQ multiplex PCR; TCRdb's table is partial and in-frame only. The profile shows 2 million or so clones, 85% to 95% of them singletons. The material sequenced was naive CD8+ T cells sorted from blood. The receptors stem from a young man in good health.

The rearrangement uses TRBV30 and TRBJ2-3; D is ambiguous. The CDR3 spans 13 residues. Trimming left V 1 base short and J 0 bases short, with 5 bases between. Per the germline V gene, CDR1 is GTSNPN and CDR2 is SVGIG (reference sequence). As DNA, the CDR3 is TGTGCCTGGAGTGGCGAGAGCACAGATACGCAGTATTTT. It yields the protein CAWSGESTDTQYF.

J is TRBJ2-7 and V is TRBV27, with 8 bases matching TRBD2. The germline gives CDR1 MNHEY, CDR2 SMNVEV (reference sequence). V was clipped by 5 bases and J by 3 bases; unmatched bases: 12. The CDR3 has 16 residues. The CDR3 reads CASSPHSLAGRYEQYF. The CDR3 bases are TGTGCCAGCAGTCCGCACTCTTTAGCGGGACGCTACGAGCAGTACTTC.

CDR3 amino acids: CASSYLNNEQFF. CDR3 coding DNA: TGTGCCAGCAGTTACCTTAACAATGAGCAGTTCTTC. J is TRBJ2-1 and V is TRBV6-6; D is unresolved. The CDR3 has 12 residues. Germline V lookup: CDR1 MNHNY, CDR2 SVGAGI (reference sequence). Between the trimmed V and J ends, which lost 2 bases and 5 bases, there was a span of 4 bases.

With respect to this clone: This sample also contains other DNA sequences that code for the same CDR3. The CDR3 region is CASSELSSYNEQFF. The CDR3 DNA reads TGTGCCAGCAGTGAACTGAGCTCCTACAATGAGCAGTTCTTC. J is TRBJ2-1 and V is TRBV2; D gene ambiguous. With 2 bases removed from V and 0 bases from J, the gap between germline ends came to 5 bases. Germline CDR1 SNHLY, CDR2 FYNNEI. This CDR3 comprises 14 residues. Full variable domain (outside the CDR3, taken from reference TRBV2 and TRBJ2-1): EPEVTQTPSHQVTQMGQEVILRCVPISNHLYFYWYRQILGQKVEFLVSFYNNEISEKSEIFDDQFSVERPDGSNFTLKIRSTKLEDSAMYFCASSELSSYNEQFFGPGTRLTVL.

The rearrangement links TRBV4-3 to TRBJ2-7, with 10 bases aligning to TRBD2. There are 15 residues in the CDR3. The junction had 3 bases not matched to a gene; V was cut back by 0 bases and J by 4 bases. Germline CDR1 LGHNA, CDR2 YSLEER. This chain's CDR3 is CASSQDGTSVYEQYF. DNA for the CDR3: TGCGCCAGCAGCCAAGATGGGACTAGCGTATACGAGCAGTACTTC.

The gene calls are TRBV6-5 and TRBJ2-2, with D tentatively TRBD2 (5 bases). V was shortened by 0 bases and J by 5 bases, with 13 bases between the two germline ends. Per the germline V gene, CDR1 is MNHEY and CDR2 is SVGAGI. This CDR3 has 16 amino acids. In nucleotides, the CDR3 is TGTGCCAGCAGTTACTCGAGCGGACCAGGAACCGGGGAGCTGTTTTTT. Translation gives CASSYSSGPGTGELFF.

The chain recombines TRBV5-1 with TRBJ2-1; 9 bases fit TRBD2. After removal of 2 bases from V and 4 bases from J, the junction contained 4 bases not matched to a gene. CDR1 SGHRS and CDR2 YFSETQ come from the germline V gene. The CDR3 is 15 residues long. The CDR3 bases are TGCGCCAGCAGCTTTAGCGGGAGCGAATACAATGAGCAGTTCTTC. Residues: CASSFSGSEYNEQFF.

The genes are TRBV4-3 and TRBJ2-1; 11 bases are shared with TRBD2. The CDR3 extends over 15 amino acids. From germline, CDR1 is LGHNA and CDR2 YSLEER. With 0 bases clipped from V and 12 bases from J, the junction kept 7 bases outside the gene matches. The CDR3 protein is CASSQELAGVPGQFF. Written as DNA, the CDR3 is TGCGCCAGCAGCCAAGAACTAGCGGGGGTCCCAGGGCAGTTCTTC.

V and J are TRBV28 and TRBJ1-6; a weak D match, TRBD1 (5 bases). V lost 5 bases to trimming and J lost 6 bases, with 26 bases between them. There are 19 residues in the CDR3. Looked up from germline, CDR1 is MDHEN and CDR2 is SYDVKM. CDR3 residues: CASSTPSEGRWVANSPLHF. CDR3 bases: TGTGCCAGCAGTACCCCGTCGGAGGGGAGGTGGGTGGCTAATTCACCCCTCCACTTT.

This clone was counted a single time. This chain uses TRBV7-2 with TRBJ2-7, with a tentative D call TRBD1 (5 bases). This CDR3 has 14 amino acids. The germline gives CDR1 SGHTA, CDR2 FQGNSA. V was shortened by 5 bases and J by 0 bases, with 11 bases between the two germline ends. The CDR3 reads CASSRPGLSYEQYF. In DNA form, the CDR3 reads TGTGCCAGCAGCCGCCCAGGGCTCTCCTACGAGCAGTACTTC.

The rearrangement links TRBV7-6 to TRBJ1-1; possibly TRBD1 for D (6 bases). This CDR3 has 16 residues. The V and J ends lost 5 bases and 1 base respectively, with 17 bases between them. Germline V gene lookup returns CDR1 SGHVS and CDR2 FNYEAQ. The chain's CDR3 is CASSVKGGRGNTEAFF. The CDR3 DNA reads as TGTGCCAGCAGCGTTAAGGGGGGGCGCGGGAACACTGAAGCTTTCTTT.

The V and J genes are TRBV7-8 and TRBJ1-1; D unresolved. Germline V gene sequence: CDR1 SGHVS, CDR2 FQNEAQ. V was cut by 1 base and J by 0 bases, with 9 bases left in between. The CDR3 is 15 amino acids. In DNA, the CDR3 is TGTGCCAGCAGCTTAGAAGGCCGGATGAACACTGAAGCTTTCTTT. Translated, it gives CASSLEGRMNTEAFF.

This clone appeared a single time. The chain carries TRBV9 and TRBJ2-2, with D unclear. Germline loops: CDR1 SGDLS, CDR2 YYNGEE. V was cut by 3 bases and J by 7 bases, with 10 bases left in between. CDR3 length: 13 residues. The CDR3 region is CASSDSVYGELFF. Written as DNA, the CDR3 is TGTGCCAGCAGCGACTCGGTTTACGGGGAGCTGTTTTTT.

With respect to this clone: The same CDR3 can be traced to other DNA sequences in this sample. The gene calls are TRBV4-1 and TRBJ2-7; D call uncertain. This CDR3 has 13 residues. CDR1 is MGHRA, CDR2 YSYEKL, per germline. V was shortened by 1 base and J by 0 bases, with 4 bases between the two germline ends. Here the CDR3 DNA reads TGCGCCAGCAGCCAAGGGTTCTCCTACGAGCAGTACTTC. Protein sequence: CASSQGFSYEQYF.

The chain couples TRBV19 to TRBJ2-7, with a weak D call TRBD2 (6 bases). The CDR3 contains 14 residues. In germline, CDR1 is LNHDA, CDR2 SQIVND (reference sequence). V was clipped by 1 base and J by 4 bases, with 11 bases between them. CDR3 region: CASSIVPGGYEQYF. In DNA, the CDR3 is TGTGCCAGTAGTATAGTTCCCGGGGGATACGAGCAGTACTTC.

The chain combines TRBV5-6 with TRBJ2-7; no clear D. The CDR3 extends over 13 amino acids. V was cut by 3 bases and J by 1 base, with 8 bases left in between. Per germline, CDR1 SGHDT and CDR2 YYEEEE. This CDR3 is CASSSPISYEQYF. The CDR3 nucleotides read TGTGCCAGCAGCTCTCCCATATCCTACGAGCAGTACTTC.

This clone was detected once. A much larger clone lies a single base off, so this may be a read error. Different DNA sequences within this sample yield the same CDR3. The chain links TRBV5-5 to TRBJ1-1; D call uncertain. Trimming removed 0 bases at V and 0 bases at J, with 3 bases between. Germline V gene lookup returns CDR1 SGHKS and CDR2 YYEKEE (reference sequence). The CDR3 contains 13 residues. CDR3 DNA: TGTGCCAGCAGCTTGGCAGTGAACACTGAAGCTTTCTTT. Protein product: CASSLAVNTEAFF.

This clone was seen only once. V gene TRBV11-1 combines with J gene TRBJ2-2; no clear D. The CDR3 loop spans 16 amino acids. Trimming took off 3 bases at V and 6 bases at J, with 17 bases between the two ends. Germline assignment: CDR1 SGHAT and CDR2 FQDESV (reference sequence). Written as DNA, the CDR3 is TGTGCCAGCAGCTTTCTGACTCCCGATGGGCCCGGGGAGCTGTTTTTT. Translation: CASSFLTPDGPGELFF.

Of note for this clone: This specimen includes other DNA sequences encoding the same CDR3. The chain recombines TRBV5-1 with TRBJ2-1; D is undetermined. V was cut by 0 bases and J by 10 bases, with 5 bases left in between. Germline assignment: CDR1 SGHRS and CDR2 YFSETQ. CDR3 size: 11 residues. The CDR3 here is CASSLVGEQFF. CDR3 bases: TGCGCCAGCAGCTTGGTAGGGGAGCAGTTCTTC. The whole variable domain, remainder taken from reference TRBV5-1 and TRBJ2-1, is KAGVTQTPRYLIKTRGQQVTLSCSPISGHRSVSWYQQTPGQGLQFLFEYFSETQRNKGNFPGRFSGRQFSNSRSEMNVSTLELGDSALYLCASSLVGEQFFGPGTRLTVL.

The V gene is TRBV5-8, the J gene TRBJ2-7, with 7 bases lining up with TRBD1. The CDR3 length is 15 residues. The germline V gene has CDR1 SGHTS and CDR2 YDEGEE. V trimming: 5 bases; J trimming: 4 bases; junction bases outside the gene matches: 12. The CDR3: CASRDRRAVGYEQYF. CDR3 bases: TGTGCCAGCAGGGACAGGCGCGCGGTGGGATACGAGCAGTACTTC.

The gene calls are TRBV14 and TRBJ2-7; 7 bases map to TRBD2. This CDR3 comprises 14 residues. J lost 3 bases, V lost 4 bases, and 6 bases had no gene match. Germline CDR1 SGHDN, CDR2 FVKESK. CDR3 DNA: TGTGCCAGCAGCCCCGGCGGCGGGGGCTACGAGCAGTACTTC. Protein: CASSPGGGGYEQYF.

The genes are TRBV4-3 and TRBJ1-5; D is undetermined. Deletions cut 4 bases from V and 6 bases from J, with 13 bases between. Germline CDR1 is LGHNA and CDR2 is YSLEER. The CDR3 contains 14 residues. CDR3 in DNA: TGCGCCAGCAGCCTTGACACTACTTTTCAGCCCCAGCATTTT. It specifies CASSLDTTFQPQHF.

In this sample, this clone turned up once. V and J are TRBV7-8 and TRBJ2-1, with 10 bases lining up with TRBD2. Looked up from germline, CDR1 is SGHVS and CDR2 is FQNEAQ. With 5 bases clipped from V and 4 bases from J, the junction kept 11 bases outside the gene matches. The CDR3 contains 17 residues. CDR3 sequence: CASSPAARTSGYNEQFF. The CDR3 DNA sequence: TGTGCCAGCAGCCCCGCGGCGAGGACTAGCGGTTACAATGAGCAGTTCTTC.

Concerning this clone: The sample holds other DNA sequences that translate to the same CDR3. The J gene is TRBJ1-1, the V gene TRBV6-5, with D maybe TRBD1 (6 bases). CDR1 and CDR2 (germline): MNHEY, SVGAGI. V was cut by 2 bases and J by 0 bases, with 7 bases left in between. The CDR3 runs 14 residues. CDR3 in DNA: TGTGCCAGCAGTTACGGGGGCATGAACACTGAAGCTTTCTTT. Residues: CASSYGGMNTEAFF.

The rearrangement uses TRBV2 and TRBJ2-2; D is unclear. CDR1 is SNHLY and CDR2 is FYNNEI in the germline V gene. The CDR3 loop spans 15 amino acids. Trimming removed 3 bases at V and 2 bases at J, with 10 bases between. CDR3 amino acids: CASSDSFTNTGELFF. DNA for the CDR3: TGTGCCAGCAGTGATTCATTTACCAACACCGGGGAGCTGTTTTTT. Full variable domain (outside the CDR3, taken from reference TRBV2 and TRBJ2-2): EPEVTQTPSHQVTQMGQEVILRCVPISNHLYFYWYRQILGQKVEFLVSFYNNEISEKSEIFDDQFSVERPDGSNFTLKIRSTKLEDSAMYFCASSDSFTNTGELFFGEGSRLTVL.